Listed below are T cell receptor beta chains from one sample, sequenced in a study of T cell responses to AZD1222 COVID-19 vaccine. Generated by immunoSEQ multiplex PCR, the TCRdb table keeps only in-frame clones and is missing some. The sample includes about 140,000 clones, about 90% of them seen just once. The sequenced sample was peripheral blood, obtained on day 0 of AZD1222 vaccination. The receptors were gathered from an adult in good health. Each CDR3 is given with its conserved first and last residue. Each record gives: J gene, clone size, V gene, D gene, CDR3 length, CDR3 DNA, CDR3 protein. A D gene is named only where the DNA matches it firmly. The size field is filled for only some rows; it gives once, few, many or a size class.

TRBJ1-5 | NA | TRBV5-6 | TRBD1 | 15 | TGTGCCAGCAGTTTCAGGGGGCTTAACAATCAGCCCCAGCATTTT | CASSFRGLNNQPQHF
TRBJ2-2 | NA | TRBV5-8 | NA | 15 | TGTGCCAGCAGACCTACCGGGACTTTCACCGGGGAGCTGTTTTTT | CASRPTGTFTGELFF
TRBJ1-1 | NA | TRBV5-1 | TRBD1 | 17 | TGCGCCAGCAGCTATAGGGACAGCAGGAATTGGGACACTGAAGCTTTCTTT | CASSYRDSRNWDTEAFF
TRBJ1-2 | NA | TRBV2 | NA | 15 | TGTGCCAGCCGGATAGGGGACGGACCTAACTATGGCTACACCTTC | CASRIGDGPNYGYTF
TRBJ1-2 | NA | TRBV7-9 | TRBD1 | 15 | TGTGCCAGCATCACAGGGGCCTTCGCCGATGATGGCTACACCTTC | CASITGAFADDGYTF
TRBJ2-3 | NA | TRBV6-5 | NA | 13 | TGTGCCAGCAGACTTGGGGGGACAGATACGCAGTATTTT | CASRLGGTDTQYF
TRBJ2-1 | once | TRBV5-4 | TRBD1 | 15 | TGTGCCAGCAGCTTGGCGGACAGGGGCTGGATTGAGCAGTTCTTC | CASSLADRGWIEQFF
TRBJ2-7 | NA | TRBV5-1 | NA | 13 | TGCGCCAGCAGCTTGGAGTTGGGGTACGAGCAGTACTTC | CASSLELGYEQYF
TRBJ1-2 | NA | TRBV24-1 | NA | 14 | TGTGCCACCAGCGCGGGGGGGGAAGGTTATGGCTACACCTTC | CATSAGGEGYGYTF
TRBJ2-3 | NA | TRBV10-2 | NA | 14 | TGCGCCAGCAGTGAGGGGGGTGCAAGGTATACGCAGTATTTT | CASSEGGARYTQYF
TRBJ2-1 | NA | TRBV6-2/TRBV6-3 | TRBD1 | 18 | TGTGCCAGCAGTTACGGTTTGGGAGGGACAGGGGTCTACAATGAGCAGTTCTTC | CASSYGLGGTGVYNEQFF
TRBJ2-2 | NA | TRBV28 | TRBD1 | 17 | TGTGCCATTTCCGGACAGGGGCCTTCCGCGAACACCGGGGAGCTGTTTTTT | CAISGQGPSANTGELFF
TRBJ2-3 | NA | TRBV27 | TRBD2 | 17 | TGTGCCAGCAGTTCGTCCGGACTAGCGGGGGGTAAAGATACGCAGTATTTT | CASSSSGLAGGKDTQYF
TRBJ2-7 | NA | TRBV24-1 | NA | 15 | TGTGCCACCAGTGACGGGAAGCAATCCACCTACGAGCAGTACTTC | CATSDGKQSTYEQYF
TRBJ2-7 | NA | TRBV23-1 | NA | 12 | TGCGCCAGCCGGCACATGGACTACGAGCAGTACTTC | CASRHMDYEQYF
TRBJ2-3 | once | TRBV11-3 | NA | 14 | TGTGCCAGCAGCCCTAGCGCGAACACAGATACGCAGTATTTT | CASSPSANTDTQYF
TRBJ1-5 | once | TRBV5-6 | NA | 13 | TGTGCCAGCAGTGGTGGGGGCAATCAGCCCCAGCATTTT | CASSGGGNQPQHF
TRBJ2-5 | NA | TRBV10-2 | TRBD2 | 18 | TGCGCCAGCAGCAAGGGGCGTCTAGCGGGGGCATTAGGAGAGACCCAGTACTTC | CASSKGRLAGALGETQYF
TRBJ2-5 | NA | TRBV2 | TRBD2 | 17 | TGTGCCAGCAGTGACCCGACTAGCGGGGGGGCGGTGGAGACCCAGTACTTC | CASSDPTSGGAVETQYF
TRBJ1-4 | NA | TRBV21-1 | NA | 11 | TGTGCCAGCGGTAGAGGGGAAAAACTGTTTTTT | CASGRGEKLFF
TRBJ1-1 | NA | TRBV5-1 | NA | 15 | TGCGCCAGCAGCTCAAGTTACAGGGAGAACACTGAAGCTTTCTTT | CASSSSYRENTEAFF
TRBJ2-2 | NA | TRBV2 | TRBD1 | 15 | TGTGCCAGCTATAACACAGGGGGCTCGACCGGGGAGCTGTTTTTT | CASYNTGGSTGELFF
TRBJ2-7 | NA | TRBV27 | TRBD1 | 12 | TGTGCCAGTACAGGGGTTGGATACGAGCAGTACTTC | CASTGVGYEQYF
TRBJ2-7 | NA | TRBV15 | NA | 12 | TGTGCCACCAGCAGAGACTTGGAGGAGCAGTACTTC | CATSRDLEEQYF
TRBJ1-1 | NA | TRBV5-8 | NA | 13 | TGTGCCAGCAGCGACGACAGGAACACTGAAGCTTTCTTT | CASSDDRNTEAFF
TRBJ2-7 | NA | TRBV30 | TRBD2 | 15 | TGTGCCTGGAATCCGCTAGCGGGAATCTCCTACGAGCAGTACTTC | CAWNPLAGISYEQYF
TRBJ1-5 | NA | TRBV18 | TRBD1 | 17 | TGTGCCAGCTCACCTGAAGGGGGCGTGGGTTCTCGGCAGCCCCAGCATTTT | CASSPEGGVGSRQPQHF
TRBJ2-7 | once | TRBV7-6 | NA | 16 | TGTGCCAGCAGCTTAGAAACGGGCAGGGGAGCCTACGAGCAGTACTTC | CASSLETGRGAYEQYF
TRBJ2-7 | NA | TRBV13 | TRBD1 | 14 | TGTGCCAGCAGCACATGGGACAGGGGGACCGAGCAGTACTTC | CASSTWDRGTEQYF
TRBJ1-1 | NA | TRBV7-9 | TRBD1 | 18 | TGTGCCAGCAGCTTACCAGAAAGGGGACAGGGAATGAACACTGAAGCTTTCTTT | CASSLPERGQGMNTEAFF
TRBJ2-7 | NA | TRBV5-6 | NA | 13 | TGTGCCAGCAGCCTCGGGCCTACCTACGAGCAGTACTTC | CASSLGPTYEQYF
TRBJ1-1 | once | TRBV29-1 | TRBD1 | 12 | TGCAGCGTTGGGGAACAGGGGACTGAAGCTTTCTTT | CSVGEQGTEAFF
TRBJ2-1 | NA | TRBV5-6 | NA | 13 | TGTGCCAGCAGCTTGCCAGTTATAAATGAGCAGTTCTTC | CASSLPVINEQFF
TRBJ1-1 | NA | TRBV4-1 | TRBD1 | 14 | TGCGCCAGCAGCCAATCCCTTGGACAGGGCGAAGCTTTCTTT | CASSQSLGQGEAFF
TRBJ1-5 | NA | TRBV6-5 | NA | 13 | TGTGCCAGCAGTTACGGGGGGGGTCAGCCCCAGCATTTT | CASSYGGGQPQHF
TRBJ2-7 | few | TRBV2 | NA | 14 | TGTGCCAGCAGTCTGCAGCCCCCAGCCTACGAGCAGTACTTC | CASSLQPPAYEQYF
TRBJ1-6 | NA | TRBV2 | TRBD1 | 13 | TGTGCCAGCAGCAACAGGGGGAATTCACCCCTCCACTTT | CASSNRGNSPLHF
TRBJ1-2 | NA | TRBV6-1 | NA | 15 | TGTGCCAGCAGTGAAGCGCATACAGGGCCGAGGGGCTACACCTTC | CASSEAHTGPRGYTF
TRBJ1-2 | NA | TRBV5-4 | TRBD1 | 14 | TGTGCCAGCAGCTTCCAGGGACAGGGCTGGGGCTACACCTTC | CASSFQGQGWGYTF
TRBJ1-2 | NA | TRBV10-1 | TRBD1 | 13 | TGCGCCAGCAGGACAGGGTCTAACTATGGCTACACCTTC | CASRTGSNYGYTF
TRBJ1-1 | NA | TRBV12-5 | TRBD1 | 17 | TGTGCTAGCCTCATACCCTTCCGCCGACAGGGCGACTTTGAAGCTTTCTTT | CASLIPFRRQGDFEAFF
TRBJ2-7 | NA | TRBV7-6 | NA | 17 | TGTGCCAGCAGCTTACGGCCGACTGGTACCAGGAGCTACGAGCAGTACTTC | CASSLRPTGTRSYEQYF
TRBJ2-1 | once | TRBV25-1 | NA | 16 | TGTGCCAGCAGTGGTTTAGCGGAAATGGCCTACAATGAGCAGTTCTTC | CASSGLAEMAYNEQFF
TRBJ2-1 | NA | TRBV15 | TRBD2 | 19 | TGTGCCACCAGCAGTCGCCAGGGTCTAGCGGGAATATCCTACAATGAGCAGTTCTTC | CATSSRQGLAGISYNEQFF
TRBJ2-3 | few | TRBV15 | TRBD2 | 15 | TGTGCCACCAGCAGTACTAGCGGTACCACAGATACGCAGTATTTT | CATSSTSGTTDTQYF
TRBJ1-4 | NA | TRBV18 | NA | 15 | TGTGCCAGCTCATCTGCACCCGCCGGTAGAGAAAAACTGTTTTTT | CASSSAPAGREKLFF
TRBJ2-7 | NA | TRBV7-8 | TRBD1 | 14 | TGTGCCAGCAGTCCCCCGGGACAGCGCTACGAGCAGTACTTC | CASSPPGQRYEQYF
TRBJ1-2 | NA | TRBV10-3 | NA | 15 | TGTGCCATCAACAATGTGGGGGGCAATAACTATGGCTACACCTTC | CAINNVGGNNYGYTF
TRBJ1-5 | NA | TRBV7-3 | NA | 13 | TGTGCCAGCAGCCCAGGGGCTGGGCAGCCCCAGCATTTT | CASSPGAGQPQHF
TRBJ1-2 | NA | TRBV6-5 | NA | 12 | TGTGCCAGCAGTTTCACAGGGAACGGCTACACCTTC | CASSFTGNGYTF
TRBJ1-2 | NA | TRBV25-1 | NA | 16 | TGTGCCAGCAGTGATCGGACAGCCGATGCTAACTATGGCTACACCTTC | CASSDRTADANYGYTF
TRBJ1-1 | NA | TRBV11-3 | NA | 14 | TGTGCCAGCAGCTTAGGCTCCCGGAACACTGAAGCTTTCTTT | CASSLGSRNTEAFF
TRBJ1-1 | NA | TRBV30 | NA | 12 | TGTGCCTGGAGTGTAGCGACAGTCGAAGCTTTCTTT | CAWSVATVEAFF
TRBJ1-5 | NA | TRBV4-1 | NA | 14 | TGCGCCAGCAGCCAGGTAGGACGCAATCAGCCCCAGCATTTT | CASSQVGRNQPQHF
TRBJ1-6 | once | TRBV28 | TRBD1 | 15 | TGTGCCAGCAGTCTTCAAGGGACAGATAATTCACCCCTCCACTTT | CASSLQGTDNSPLHF
TRBJ1-1 | NA | TRBV5-4 | NA | 14 | TGTGCCAGCAGCGCATTGGGCGACGGCACTGAAGCTTTCTTT | CASSALGDGTEAFF
TRBJ1-5 | NA | TRBV19 | NA | 14 | TGTGCCAGTAGTCCTCCCGGGGGGGATCAGCCCCAGCATTTT | CASSPPGGDQPQHF
TRBJ1-1 | NA | TRBV11-1 | TRBD1 | 15 | TGTGCCAGCAGCCAGGGGGCAACGAGGAACACTGAAGCTTTCTTT | CASSQGATRNTEAFF
TRBJ2-7 | NA | TRBV6-2/TRBV6-3 | TRBD1 | 16 | TGTGCCAGCAGTTACGCCGTTCAGGGGGATACCTACGAGCAGTACTTC | CASSYAVQGDTYEQYF